This TCR beta chain was captured by sequencing in a study of OX40 agonist ivuxolimab in advanced cancers. Points from the study as a whole: Doses of 0.1 to 3.0 mg/kg were accompanied by clonal expansion of CD4+ and CD8+ blood T cells by week 6. Partial responders receiving 0.1-3.0 mg/kg showed among the lowest clonal expansion.

To note about this clone: Antigen unknown.

V was trimmed by 4 bases and J by 0 bases, leaving 10 bases between them. This CDR3 has 14 amino acids. CDR1 SQVTM and CDR2 ANQGSEA come from the germline V gene. Measured with immunoSEQ multiplex PCR; TCRdb has only the in-frame clones, and not every one. The sample has some 63,000 clones; 80% to 90% are singletons. The receptor was isolated from an adult with an advanced solid tumor such as melanoma, head and neck, liver or kidney cancer. The sequencing used CD4+ or CD8+ T cells sorted from blood, collected in a trial of the OX40 agonist ivuxolimab. The chain links TRBV29-1 to TRBJ1-5; a weak D match, TRBD1 (6 bases). Here the CDR3 DNA reads TGCAGCGTTGCGGGGGCGGATAGCAATCAGCCCCAGCATTTT. This gives the protein CSVAGADSNQPQHF.